This TCR beta chain was sequenced during a study of OX40 agonist ivuxolimab in advanced cancers. Profiling relied on immunoSEQ multiplex PCR, and the TCRdb table lists in-frame clones only, not all of them. This table holds 20,000 to 25,000 clones, about 79% found once. The germline V gene encodes CDR1 SGHRS and CDR2 YFSETQ. CDR3 length: 17 amino acids. Germline trimming cut 4 bases from V and 5 bases from J; bases unmatched to any gene: 17. The sequences come from CD4+ or CD8+ T cells sorted from blood, collected in a trial of the OX40 agonist ivuxolimab. The TCR was taken from an adult with an advanced solid tumor such as melanoma, head and neck, liver or kidney cancer. The rearrangement uses TRBV5-1 and TRBJ2-5; TRBD2 aligns across 7 bases. This CDR3 is CASSPIGGRAREETQYF. The CDR3, as DNA: TGCGCCAGCAGCCCCATCGGAGGGAGGGCCCGCGAGGAGACCCAGTACTTC.